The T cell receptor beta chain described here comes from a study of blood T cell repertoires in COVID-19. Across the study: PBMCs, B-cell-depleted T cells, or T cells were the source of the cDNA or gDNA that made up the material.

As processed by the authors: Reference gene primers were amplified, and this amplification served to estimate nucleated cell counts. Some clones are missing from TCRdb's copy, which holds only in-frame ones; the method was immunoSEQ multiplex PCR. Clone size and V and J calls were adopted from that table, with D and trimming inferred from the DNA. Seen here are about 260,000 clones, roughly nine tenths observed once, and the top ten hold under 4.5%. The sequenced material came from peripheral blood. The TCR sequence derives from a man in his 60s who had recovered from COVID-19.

The CDR3 reads CASSLQGTNEKLFF. DNA of the CDR3: TGTGCCAGCAGCCTACAGGGGACTAATGAAAAACTGTTTTTT. This chain joins TRBV7-9 and TRBJ1-4; 7 bases are a match to TRBD1. The CDR3 has 14 residues. CDR1 is SEHNR, CDR2 FQNEAQ, per germline (reference sequence). Trimming removed 5 bases from V and 2 bases from J; junction bases left unmatched: 2.